Included here is one T cell receptor beta chain sequence, with context. Its specificity is not known. The trim removed 1 base at V and 4 bases at J, leaving 8 bases unmatched. The CDR3 runs 18 residues. Looked up from germline, CDR1 is SGHTA and CDR2 is FQGNSA. This specimen belongs to a study of PD-L1 blockade in urothelial cancer. About the research overall: Blood was analyzed 3 weeks (second dose) and 6 weeks after treatment start.

Study-wide results and caveats: Those with durable benefit had larger increases in tumor-associated blood clones at 3 weeks. Improved survival was predicted by pretreatment blood TCR clonality below the median.

As for time point: peripheral blood 6 weeks after treatment start. Locally advanced or metastatic urothelial carcinoma affected all patients. The method was immunoSEQ multiplex PCR; TCRdb's version includes in-frame clones alone and lacks a portion of them. The sample shows 30,000 or so clones, roughly 87% of them seen only once. The rearrangement joins TRBV7-2 to TRBJ2-6, with 9 bases identical to TRBD1. Source: PBMCs, taken around atezolizumab (anti-PD-L1) treatment. The TCR was taken from an elderly man with urothelial cancer. The CDR3 region is CASSLDWTGAVGANVLTF. Written as DNA, the CDR3 is TGTGCCAGCAGCTTAGATTGGACAGGGGCTGTGGGGGCCAACGTCCTGACTTTC.